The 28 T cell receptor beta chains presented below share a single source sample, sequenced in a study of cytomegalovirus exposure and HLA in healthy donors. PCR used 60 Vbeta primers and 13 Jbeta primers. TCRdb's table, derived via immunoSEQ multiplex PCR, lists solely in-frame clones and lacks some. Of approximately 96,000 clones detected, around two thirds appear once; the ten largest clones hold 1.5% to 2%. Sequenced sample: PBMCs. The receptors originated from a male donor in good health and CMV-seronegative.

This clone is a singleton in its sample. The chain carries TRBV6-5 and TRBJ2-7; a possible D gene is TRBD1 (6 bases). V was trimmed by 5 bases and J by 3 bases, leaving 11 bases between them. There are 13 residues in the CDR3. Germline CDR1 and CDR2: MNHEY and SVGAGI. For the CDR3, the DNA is TGTGCCAGCAGTGGCACAGGGTTCTACGAGCAGTACTTC. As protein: CASSGTGFYEQYF.

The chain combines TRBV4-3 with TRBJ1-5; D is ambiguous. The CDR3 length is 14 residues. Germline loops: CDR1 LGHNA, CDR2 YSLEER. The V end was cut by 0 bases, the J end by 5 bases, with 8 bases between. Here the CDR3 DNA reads TGCGCCAGCAGCCAAGATCATGCAGATCAGCCCCAGCATTTT. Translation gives CASSQDHADQPQHF.

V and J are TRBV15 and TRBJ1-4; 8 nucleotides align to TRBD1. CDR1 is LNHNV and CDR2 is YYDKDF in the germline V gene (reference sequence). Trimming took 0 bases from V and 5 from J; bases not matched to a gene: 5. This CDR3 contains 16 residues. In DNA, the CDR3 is TGTGCCACCAGCAGAGATCAAAGGACAGGGAATGAAAAACTGTTTTTT. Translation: CATSRDQRTGNEKLFF.

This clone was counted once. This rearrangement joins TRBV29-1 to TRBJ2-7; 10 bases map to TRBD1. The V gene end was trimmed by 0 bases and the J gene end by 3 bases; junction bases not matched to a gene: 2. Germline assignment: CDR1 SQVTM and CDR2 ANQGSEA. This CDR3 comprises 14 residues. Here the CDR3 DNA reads TGCAGCGTTGAAGATCGGACAGGGGGCTACGAGCAGTACTTC. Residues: CSVEDRTGGYEQYF.

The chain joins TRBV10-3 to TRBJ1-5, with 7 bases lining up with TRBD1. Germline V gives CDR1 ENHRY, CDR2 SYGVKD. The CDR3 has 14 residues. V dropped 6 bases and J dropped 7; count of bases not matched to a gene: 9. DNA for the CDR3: TGTGCCATCAGCCGACAGGGTTTATTGCAGCCCCAGCATTTT. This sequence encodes CAISRQGLLQPQHF.

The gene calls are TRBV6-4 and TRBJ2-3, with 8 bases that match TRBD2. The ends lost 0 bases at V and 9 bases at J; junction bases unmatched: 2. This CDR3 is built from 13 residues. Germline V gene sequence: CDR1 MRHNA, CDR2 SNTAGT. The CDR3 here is CASSDSAGGTQYF. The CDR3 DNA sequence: TGTGCCAGCAGTGACTCCGCGGGAGGAACGCAGTATTTT.

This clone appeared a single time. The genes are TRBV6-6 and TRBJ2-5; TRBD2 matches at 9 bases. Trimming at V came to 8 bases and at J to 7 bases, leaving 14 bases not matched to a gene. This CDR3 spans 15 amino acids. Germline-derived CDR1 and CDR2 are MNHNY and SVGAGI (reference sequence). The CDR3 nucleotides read TGTGCCAGCGGCCAGCGGGAGGCCGGGAGTGGGACCCAGTACTTC. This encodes CASGQREAGSGTQYF.

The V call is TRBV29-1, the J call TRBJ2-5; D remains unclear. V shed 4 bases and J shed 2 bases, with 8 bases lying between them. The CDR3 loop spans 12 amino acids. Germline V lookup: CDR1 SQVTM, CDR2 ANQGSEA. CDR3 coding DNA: TGCAGCGTTGGAGATTTACAAGAGACCCAGTACTTC. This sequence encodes CSVGDLQETQYF.

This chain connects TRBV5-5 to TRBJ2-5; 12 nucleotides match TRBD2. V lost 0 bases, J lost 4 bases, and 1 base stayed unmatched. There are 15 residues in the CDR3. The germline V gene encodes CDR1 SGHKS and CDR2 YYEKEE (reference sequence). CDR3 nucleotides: TGTGCCAGCAGCTTGGGGGGACTAGCGGGAGAGACCCAGTACTTC. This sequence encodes CASSLGGLAGETQYF.

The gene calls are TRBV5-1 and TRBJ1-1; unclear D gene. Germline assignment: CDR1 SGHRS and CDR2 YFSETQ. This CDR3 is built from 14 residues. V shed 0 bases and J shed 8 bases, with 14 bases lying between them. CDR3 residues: CASSLAGSETEAFF. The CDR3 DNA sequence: TGCGCCAGCAGCTTGGCCGGGTCGGAAACAGAAGCTTTCTTT.

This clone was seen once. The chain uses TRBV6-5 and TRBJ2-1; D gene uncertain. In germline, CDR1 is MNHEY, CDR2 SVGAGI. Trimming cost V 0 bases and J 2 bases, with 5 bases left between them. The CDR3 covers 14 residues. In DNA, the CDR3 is TGTGCCAGCAGTTACTCAGAGGCCTACAATGAGCAGTTCTTC. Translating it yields CASSYSEAYNEQFF.

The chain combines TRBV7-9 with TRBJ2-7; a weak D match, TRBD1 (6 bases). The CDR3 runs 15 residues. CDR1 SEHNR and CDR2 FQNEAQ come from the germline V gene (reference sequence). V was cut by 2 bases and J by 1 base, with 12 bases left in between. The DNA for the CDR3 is TGTGCCAGCAGCTTATATTCGCAGGGGTCCTACGAGCAGTACTTC. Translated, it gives CASSLYSQGSYEQYF.

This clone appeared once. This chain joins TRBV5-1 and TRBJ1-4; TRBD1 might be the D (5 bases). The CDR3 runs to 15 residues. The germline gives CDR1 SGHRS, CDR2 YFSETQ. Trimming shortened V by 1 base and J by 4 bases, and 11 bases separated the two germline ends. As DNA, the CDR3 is TGCGCCAGCAGCTTGCTTCGGGGGATTAATGAAAAACTGTTTTTT. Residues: CASSLLRGINEKLFF. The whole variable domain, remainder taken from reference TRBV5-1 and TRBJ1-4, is KAGVTQTPRYLIKTRGQQVTLSCSPISGHRSVSWYQQTPGQGLQFLFEYFSETQRNKGNFPGRFSGRQFSNSRSEMNVSTLELGDSALYLCASSLLRGINEKLFFGSGTQLSVL.

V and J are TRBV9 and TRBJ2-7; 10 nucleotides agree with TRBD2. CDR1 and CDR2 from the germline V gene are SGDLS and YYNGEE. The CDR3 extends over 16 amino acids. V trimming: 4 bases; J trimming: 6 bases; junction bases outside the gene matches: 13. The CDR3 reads CASSPISTSGISEQYF. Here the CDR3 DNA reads TGTGCCAGCAGCCCAATTTCCACTAGCGGGATCTCCGAGCAGTACTTC.

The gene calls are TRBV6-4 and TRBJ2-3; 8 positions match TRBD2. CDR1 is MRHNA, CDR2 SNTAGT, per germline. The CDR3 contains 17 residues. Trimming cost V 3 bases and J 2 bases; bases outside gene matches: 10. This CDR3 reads CASSESNREGVTDTQYF. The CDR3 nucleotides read TGTGCCAGCAGTGAATCGAACCGGGAGGGTGTCACAGATACGCAGTATTTT.

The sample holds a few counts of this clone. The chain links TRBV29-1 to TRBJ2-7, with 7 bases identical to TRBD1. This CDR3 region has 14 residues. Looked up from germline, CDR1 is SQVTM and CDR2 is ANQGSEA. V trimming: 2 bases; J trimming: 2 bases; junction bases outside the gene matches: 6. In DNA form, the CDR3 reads TGCAGCGTTGAACTGGCAGGGGGAACCTACGAGCAGTACTTC. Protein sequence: CSVELAGGTYEQYF.

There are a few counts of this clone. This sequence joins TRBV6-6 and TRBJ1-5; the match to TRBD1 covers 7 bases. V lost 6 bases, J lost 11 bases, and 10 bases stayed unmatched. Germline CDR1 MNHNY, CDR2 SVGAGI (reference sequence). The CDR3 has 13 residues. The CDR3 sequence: CASRGDSSWSQHF. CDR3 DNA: TGTGCCAGCAGGGGGGACAGCTCGTGGTCCCAGCATTTT.

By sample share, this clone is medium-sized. CDR3 sequence reads: CASSPTGLPNEKLFF. CDR3 DNA: TGTGCCAGCAGCCCCACAGGGTTGCCTAATGAAAAACTGTTTTTT. The J gene is TRBJ1-4, the V gene TRBV5-6; tentative D call: TRBD1 (6 bases). CDR1 is SGHDT, CDR2 YYEEEE, per germline. CDR3 length equals 15 residues. Trimming removed 4 bases at V and 3 bases at J, with 13 bases between.

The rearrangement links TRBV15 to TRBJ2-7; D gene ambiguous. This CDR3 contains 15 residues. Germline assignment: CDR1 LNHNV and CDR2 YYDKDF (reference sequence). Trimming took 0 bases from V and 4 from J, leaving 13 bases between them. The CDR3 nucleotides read TGTGCCACCAGCAGAGATGAGTCCGCGGTGTACGAGCAGTACTTC. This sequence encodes CATSRDESAVYEQYF. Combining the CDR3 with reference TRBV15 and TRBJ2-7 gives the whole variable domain DAMVIQNPRYQVTQFGKPVTLSCSQTLNHNVMYWYQQKSSQAPKLLFHYYDKDFNNEADTPDNFQSRRPNTSFCFLDIRSPGLGDTAMYLCATSRDESAVYEQYFGPGTRLTVT.

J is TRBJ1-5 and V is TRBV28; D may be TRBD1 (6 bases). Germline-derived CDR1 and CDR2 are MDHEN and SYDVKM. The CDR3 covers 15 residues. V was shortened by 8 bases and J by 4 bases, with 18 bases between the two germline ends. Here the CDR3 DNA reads TGTGCCAGCGGCTCCCGGACAGAAGTTAATCAGCCCCAGCATTTT. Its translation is CASGSRTEVNQPQHF.

The CDR3 here is CASSLGRVSGNTIYF. DNA of the CDR3: TGTGCCAGCAGCTTGGGCAGGGTATCTGGAAACACCATATATTTT. V is TRBV7-6 and J is TRBJ1-3, with D tentatively TRBD1 (5 bases). The CDR3 totals 15 residues. Trimming cost V 3 bases and J 1 base, with 10 bases left between them. From germline, CDR1 is SGHVS and CDR2 FNYEAQ.

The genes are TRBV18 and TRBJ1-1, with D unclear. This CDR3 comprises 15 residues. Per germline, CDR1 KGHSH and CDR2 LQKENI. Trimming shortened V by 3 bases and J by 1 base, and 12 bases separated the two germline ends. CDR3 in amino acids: CASSPRSGENTEAFF. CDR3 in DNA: TGTGCCAGCTCACCCCGGTCAGGCGAGAACACTGAAGCTTTCTTT.

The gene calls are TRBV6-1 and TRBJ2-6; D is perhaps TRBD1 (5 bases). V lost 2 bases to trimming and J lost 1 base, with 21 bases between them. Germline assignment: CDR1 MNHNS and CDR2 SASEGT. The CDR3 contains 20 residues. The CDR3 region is CASSETLGHSQGSGANVLTF. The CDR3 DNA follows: TGTGCCAGCAGTGAAACCCTAGGACATTCTCAAGGGTCTGGGGCCAACGTCCTGACTTTC.

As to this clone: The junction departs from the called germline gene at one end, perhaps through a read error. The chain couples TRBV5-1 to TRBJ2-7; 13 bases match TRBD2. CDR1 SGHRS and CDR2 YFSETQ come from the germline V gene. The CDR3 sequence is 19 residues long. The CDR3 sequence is CASTLAGLAGVPLSYEQYF. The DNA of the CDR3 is TGCGCCAGCACCTTGGCAGGACTAGCGGGAGTACCCCTCTCCTACGAGCAGTACTTC. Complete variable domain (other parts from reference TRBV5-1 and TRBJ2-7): KAGVTQTPRYLIKTRGQQVTLSCSPISGHRSVSWYQQTPGQGLQFLFEYFSETQRNKGNFPGRFSGRQFSNSRSEMNVSTLELGDSALYLCASTLAGLAGVPLSYEQYFGPGTRLTVT.

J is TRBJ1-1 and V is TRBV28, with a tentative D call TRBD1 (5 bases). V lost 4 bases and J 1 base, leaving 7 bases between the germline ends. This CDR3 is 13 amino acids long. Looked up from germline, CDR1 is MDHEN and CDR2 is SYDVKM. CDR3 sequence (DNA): TGTGCCAGCAGTTCAACAGGGAACACTGAAGCTTTCTTT. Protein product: CASSSTGNTEAFF.

The CDR3 spells CSVDTGGNQPQHF. The CDR3 DNA reads TGCAGCGTTGACACAGGGGGCAATCAGCCCCAGCATTTT. This chain joins TRBV29-1 and TRBJ1-5; 7 bases map to TRBD1. V was clipped by 3 bases and J by 2 bases; unmatched bases: 1. The germline V gene has CDR1 SQVTM and CDR2 ANQGSEA. This CDR3 contains 13 residues.

The CDR3 is CASRSRGRTYTEAFF. CDR3 sequence (DNA): TGTGCCAGCAGGTCCAGGGGTCGGACTTATACTGAAGCTTTCTTT. The chain uses TRBV6-5 and TRBJ1-1; D is possibly TRBD1 (6 bases). Germline CDR1 and CDR2: MNHEY and SVGAGI. The CDR3 contains 15 residues. V lost 6 bases and J 5 bases, leaving 19 bases between the germline ends.

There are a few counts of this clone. CDR3 residues: CASSPGQPGANVLTF. For the CDR3, the DNA is TGTGCCAGTAGTCCGGGACAGCCCGGGGCCAACGTCCTGACTTTC. The genes are TRBV19 and TRBJ2-6, with 7 nucleotides matching TRBD1. The CDR3 contains 15 residues. V lost 5 bases and J lost 4; bases outside the gene matches: 5. Germline V gene lookup returns CDR1 LNHDA and CDR2 SQIVND (reference sequence).